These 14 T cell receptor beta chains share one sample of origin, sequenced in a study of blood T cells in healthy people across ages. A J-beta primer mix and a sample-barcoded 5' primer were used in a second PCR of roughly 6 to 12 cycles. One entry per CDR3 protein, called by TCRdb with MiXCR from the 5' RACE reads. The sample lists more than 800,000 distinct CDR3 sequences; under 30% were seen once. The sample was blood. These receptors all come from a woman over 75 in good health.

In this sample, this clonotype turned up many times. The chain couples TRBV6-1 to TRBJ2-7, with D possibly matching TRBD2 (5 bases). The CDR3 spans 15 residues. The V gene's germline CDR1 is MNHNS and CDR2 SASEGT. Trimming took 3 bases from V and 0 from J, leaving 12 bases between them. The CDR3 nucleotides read TGTGCCAGCAGTGACTACTCGGGGAGCTCCTACGAGCAGTACTTC. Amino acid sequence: CASSDYSGSSYEQYF.

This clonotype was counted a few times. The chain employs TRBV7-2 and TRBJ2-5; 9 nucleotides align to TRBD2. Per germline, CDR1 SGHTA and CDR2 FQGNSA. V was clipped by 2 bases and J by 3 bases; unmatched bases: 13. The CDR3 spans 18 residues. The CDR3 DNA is TGTGCCAGCAGCTTAACCCCTATGGTGAGCGGGGGGAAAGAGACCCAGTACTTC. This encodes CASSLTPMVSGGKETQYF.

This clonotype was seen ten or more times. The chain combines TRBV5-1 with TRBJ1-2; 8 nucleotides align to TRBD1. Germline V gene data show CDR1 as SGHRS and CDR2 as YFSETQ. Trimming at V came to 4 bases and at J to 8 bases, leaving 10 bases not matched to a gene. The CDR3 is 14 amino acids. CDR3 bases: TGCGCCAGCAGCCCATCCGGGACAGGTCGAGGCTACACCTTC. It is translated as CASSPSGTGRGYTF.

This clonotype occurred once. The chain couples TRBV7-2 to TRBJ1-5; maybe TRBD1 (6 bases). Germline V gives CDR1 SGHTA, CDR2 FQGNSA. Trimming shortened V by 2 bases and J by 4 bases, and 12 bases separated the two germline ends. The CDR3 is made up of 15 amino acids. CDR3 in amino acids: CASSLRGALNQPQHF. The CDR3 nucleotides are TGTGCCAGCAGCTTACGGGGGGCCCTAAATCAGCCCCAGCATTTT.

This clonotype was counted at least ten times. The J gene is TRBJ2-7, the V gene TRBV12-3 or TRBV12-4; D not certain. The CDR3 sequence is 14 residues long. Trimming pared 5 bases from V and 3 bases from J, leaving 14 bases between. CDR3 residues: CASSPTGSFYEQYF. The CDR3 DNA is TGTGCCAGCAGTCCAACCGGGTCTTTCTACGAGCAGTACTTC.

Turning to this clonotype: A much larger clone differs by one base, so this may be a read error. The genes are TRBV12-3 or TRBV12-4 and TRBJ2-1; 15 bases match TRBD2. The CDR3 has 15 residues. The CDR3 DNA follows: TGTGCCAGCAGTGGACTAGCGGGGGGGTGGGATGAGCAGTGCTTC. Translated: CASSGLAGGWDEQCF.

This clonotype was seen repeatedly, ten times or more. CDR3 nucleotides: TGCAGCGTTGAGGGACAGGGGGCTAGGAAGACCCAGTACTTC. Residues: CSVEGQGARKTQYF. The chain recombines TRBV29-1 with TRBJ2-5, with 12 bases fitting TRBD1. V lost 3 bases and J lost 6; bases outside the gene matches: 5. Germline V gives CDR1 SQVTM, CDR2 ANQGSEA. This CDR3 has 14 amino acids.

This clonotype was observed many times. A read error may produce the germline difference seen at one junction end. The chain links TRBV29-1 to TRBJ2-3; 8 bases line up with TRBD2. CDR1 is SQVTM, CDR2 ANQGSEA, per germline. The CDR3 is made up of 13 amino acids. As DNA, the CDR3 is TGCAGCGTCGGACTAGCCGGCACATATACGCAGTATTTT. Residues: CSVGLAGTYTQYF.

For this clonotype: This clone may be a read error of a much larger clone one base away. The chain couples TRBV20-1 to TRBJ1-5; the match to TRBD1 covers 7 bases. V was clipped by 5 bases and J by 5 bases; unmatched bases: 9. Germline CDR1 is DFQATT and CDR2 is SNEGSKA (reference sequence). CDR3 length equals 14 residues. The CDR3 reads CSAETGDRDQPQHF. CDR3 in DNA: TGCAGTGCTGAAACAGGGGATCGGGATCAGCCCCAGCATTTT.

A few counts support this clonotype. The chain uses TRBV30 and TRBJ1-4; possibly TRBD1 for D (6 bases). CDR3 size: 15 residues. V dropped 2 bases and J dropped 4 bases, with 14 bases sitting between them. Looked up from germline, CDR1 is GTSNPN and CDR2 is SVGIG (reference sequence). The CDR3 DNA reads TGTGCCTGGAGTACAAACCGGGACATTAATGAAAAACTGTTTTTT. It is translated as CAWSTNRDINEKLFF.

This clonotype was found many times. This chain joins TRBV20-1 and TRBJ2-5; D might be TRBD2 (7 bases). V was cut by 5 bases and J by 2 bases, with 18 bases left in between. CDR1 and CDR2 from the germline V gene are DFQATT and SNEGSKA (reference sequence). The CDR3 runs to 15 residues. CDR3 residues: CSAPRRGGRQETQYF. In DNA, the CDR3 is TGCAGTGCTCCAAGGAGGGGGGGTCGGCAAGAGACCCAGTACTTC.

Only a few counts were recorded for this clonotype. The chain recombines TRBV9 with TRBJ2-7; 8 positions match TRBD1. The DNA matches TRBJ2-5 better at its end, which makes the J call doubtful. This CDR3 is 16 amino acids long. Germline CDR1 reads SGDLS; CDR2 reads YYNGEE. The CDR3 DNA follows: TGTGCCAGCAGCGTAGATCTGGGACAGGTTGAACAGACCCAGTACTTC. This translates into CASSVDLGQVEQTQYF.

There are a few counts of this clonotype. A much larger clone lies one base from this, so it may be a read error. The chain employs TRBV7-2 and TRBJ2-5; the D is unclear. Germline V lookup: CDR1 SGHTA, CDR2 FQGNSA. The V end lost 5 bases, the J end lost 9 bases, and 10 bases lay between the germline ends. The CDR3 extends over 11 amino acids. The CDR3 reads CASSAYEAQYF. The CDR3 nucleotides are TGTGCCAGCAGCGCCTATGAGGCCCAGTACTTC.

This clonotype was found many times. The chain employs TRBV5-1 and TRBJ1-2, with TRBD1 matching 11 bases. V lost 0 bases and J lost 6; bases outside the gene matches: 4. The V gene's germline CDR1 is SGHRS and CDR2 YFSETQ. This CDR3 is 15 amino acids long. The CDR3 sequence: CASSLERTGGDGYTF. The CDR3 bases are TGCGCCAGCAGCTTGGAAAGGACAGGGGGCGATGGCTACACCTTC.